The clone carrying this T cell receptor (beta chain) was recorded a few times. As yet, its antigen is unknown. Per the germline V gene, CDR1 is SGHRS and CDR2 is YFSETQ. There are 15 residues in the CDR3. The V gene end was trimmed by 3 bases and the J gene end by 1 base; junction bases not matched to a gene: 4. This sample was included in a study of T-cell memory formation after mild COVID-19. General study findings and limits: Within pre-infection memory, some responding clones were found, suggesting cross-reactive memory joined.

MiXCR, run by TCRdb on the 5' RACE reads, gives a single entry per CDR3 protein. The profile shows under 150,000 distinct CDR3 sequences, roughly 15% of them singletons. This clonotype was sampled from an adult woman who had mild COVID-19 (a few samples of this study predate the infection). Cell type and time point are not known. Sequences were obtained from PBMCs or a T cell subset sorted from them (not recorded which). The chain has TRBV5-1 and TRBJ2-3; 8 bases are a match to TRBD1. The CDR3 DNA reads TGCGCCAGCAGCTGGCCGGGACAGGGCACAGATACGCAGTATTTT. Translation gives CASSWPGQGTDTQYF.